This note documents a single T cell receptor (beta chain) sequence. Generated by immunoSEQ multiplex PCR, the TCRdb table keeps only in-frame clones and is missing some. The sample yields tens of thousands of clones, 85% to 95% seen once. The entry originates in a study of T cell changes during pregnancy in multiple sclerosis. The germline V gene has CDR1 MNHNY and CDR2 SVGAGI (reference sequence). The germline V and J ends were trimmed by 4 bases and 0 bases, with 5 bases remaining between them. The CDR3 has 13 amino acids. The source material was CD8+ T cells from peripheral blood mononuclear cells, sampled after pregnancy. This receptor was taken from a female donor with multiple sclerosis, enrolled in a pregnancy study. This chain links TRBV6-6 with TRBJ2-3; no definite D call. The CDR3 is CASSFLSTDTQYF. The DNA of the CDR3 is TGTGCCAGCAGTTTCCTTAGCACAGATACGCAGTATTTT.